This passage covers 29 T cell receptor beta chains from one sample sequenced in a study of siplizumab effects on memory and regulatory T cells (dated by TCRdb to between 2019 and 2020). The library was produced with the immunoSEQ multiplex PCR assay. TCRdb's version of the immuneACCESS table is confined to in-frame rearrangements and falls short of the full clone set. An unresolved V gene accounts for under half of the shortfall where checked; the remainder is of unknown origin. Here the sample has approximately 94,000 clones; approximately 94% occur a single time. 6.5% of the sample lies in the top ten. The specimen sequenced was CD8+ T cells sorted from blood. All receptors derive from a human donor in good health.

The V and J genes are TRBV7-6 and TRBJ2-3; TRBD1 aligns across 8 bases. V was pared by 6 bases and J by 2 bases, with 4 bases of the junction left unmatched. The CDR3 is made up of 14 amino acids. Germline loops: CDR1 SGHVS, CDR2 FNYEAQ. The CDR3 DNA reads TGTGCCAGCAGTCGGGACAGGTTCACAGATACGCAGTATTTT. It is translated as CASSRDRFTDTQYF.

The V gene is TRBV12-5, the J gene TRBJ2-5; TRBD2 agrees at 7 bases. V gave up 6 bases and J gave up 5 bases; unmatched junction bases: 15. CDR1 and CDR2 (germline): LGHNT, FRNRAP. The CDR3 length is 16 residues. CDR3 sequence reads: CASGAPLAGDGETQYF. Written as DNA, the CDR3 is TGTGCTAGTGGGGCCCCCCTTGCGGGAGACGGGGAGACCCAGTACTTC.

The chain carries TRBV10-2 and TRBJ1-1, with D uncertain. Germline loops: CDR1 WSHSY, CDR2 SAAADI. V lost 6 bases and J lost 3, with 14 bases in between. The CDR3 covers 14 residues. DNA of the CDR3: TGCGCCAGCAGGGCCTACTTGGGAGACACTGAAGCTTTCTTT. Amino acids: CASRAYLGDTEAFF.

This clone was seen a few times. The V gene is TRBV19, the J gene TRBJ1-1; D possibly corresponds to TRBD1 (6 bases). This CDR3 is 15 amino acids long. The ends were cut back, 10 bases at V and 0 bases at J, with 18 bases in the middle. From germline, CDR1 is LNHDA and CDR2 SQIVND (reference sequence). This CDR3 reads CATFRRAGVNTEAFF. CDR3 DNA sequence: TGTGCCACCTTCCGCCGGGCAGGGGTGAACACTGAAGCTTTCTTT. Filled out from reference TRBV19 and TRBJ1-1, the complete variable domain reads DGGITQSPKYLFRKEGQNVTLSCEQNLNHDAMYWYRQDPGQGLRLIYYSQIVNDFQKGDIAEGYSVSREKKESFPLTVTSAQKNPTAFYLCATFRRAGVNTEAFFGQGTRLTVV.

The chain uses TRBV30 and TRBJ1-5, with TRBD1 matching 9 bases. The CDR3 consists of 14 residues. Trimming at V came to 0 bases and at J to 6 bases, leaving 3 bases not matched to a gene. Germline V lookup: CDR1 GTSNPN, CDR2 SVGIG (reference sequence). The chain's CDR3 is CAWSVQGAVQPQHF. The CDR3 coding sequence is TGTGCCTGGAGTGTACAGGGGGCTGTTCAGCCCCAGCATTTT.

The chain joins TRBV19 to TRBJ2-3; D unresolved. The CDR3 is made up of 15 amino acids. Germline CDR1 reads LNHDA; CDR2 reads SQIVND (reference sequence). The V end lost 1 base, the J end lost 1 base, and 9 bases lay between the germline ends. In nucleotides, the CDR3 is TGTGCCAGTAGTATAGCCCTGGCGGGCACAGATACGCAGTATTTT. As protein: CASSIALAGTDTQYF. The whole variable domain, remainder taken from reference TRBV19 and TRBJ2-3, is DGGITQSPKYLFRKEGQNVTLSCEQNLNHDAMYWYRQDPGQGLRLIYYSQIVNDFQKGDIAEGYSVSREKKESFPLTVTSAQKNPTAFYLCASSIALAGTDTQYFGPGTRLTVL.

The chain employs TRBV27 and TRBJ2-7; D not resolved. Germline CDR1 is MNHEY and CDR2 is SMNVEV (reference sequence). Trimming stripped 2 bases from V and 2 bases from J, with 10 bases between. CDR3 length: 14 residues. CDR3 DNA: TGTGCCAGCAGTTTACGGTCAGAAACCTACGAGCAGTACTTC. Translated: CASSLRSETYEQYF.

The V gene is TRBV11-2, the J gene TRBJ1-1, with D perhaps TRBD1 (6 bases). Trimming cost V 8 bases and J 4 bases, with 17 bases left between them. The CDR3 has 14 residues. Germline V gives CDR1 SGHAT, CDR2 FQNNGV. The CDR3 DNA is TGTGCCAGCCAACCGACTTGGGGGGCCACTGAAGCTTTCTTT. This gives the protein CASQPTWGATEAFF.

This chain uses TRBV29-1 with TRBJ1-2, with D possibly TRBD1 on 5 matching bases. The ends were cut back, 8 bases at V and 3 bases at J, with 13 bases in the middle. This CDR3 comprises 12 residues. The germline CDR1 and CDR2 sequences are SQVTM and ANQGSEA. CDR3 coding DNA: TGCAGCACCCCGAGGGACGACTATGGCTACACCTTC. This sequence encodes CSTPRDDYGYTF.

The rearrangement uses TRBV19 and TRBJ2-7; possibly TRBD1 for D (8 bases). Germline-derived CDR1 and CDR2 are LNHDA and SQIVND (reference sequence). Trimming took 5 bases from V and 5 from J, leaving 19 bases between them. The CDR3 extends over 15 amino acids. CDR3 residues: CASSVSGGSGDEQYF. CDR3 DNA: TGTGCCAGTAGTGTCTCAGGGGGCAGCGGGGACGAGCAGTACTTC.

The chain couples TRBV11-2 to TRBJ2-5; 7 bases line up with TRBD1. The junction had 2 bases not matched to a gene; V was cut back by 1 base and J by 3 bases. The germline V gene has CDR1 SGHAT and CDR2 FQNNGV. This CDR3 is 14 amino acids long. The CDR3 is CASSLGQGEETQYF. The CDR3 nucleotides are TGTGCCAGCAGCTTAGGTCAGGGGGAAGAGACCCAGTACTTC.

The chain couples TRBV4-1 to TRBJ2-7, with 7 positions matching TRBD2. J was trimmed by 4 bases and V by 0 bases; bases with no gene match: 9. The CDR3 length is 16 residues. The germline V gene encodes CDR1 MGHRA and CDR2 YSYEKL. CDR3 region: CASSQEGLAVPYEQYF. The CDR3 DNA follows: TGCGCCAGCAGCCAAGAGGGGCTAGCGGTCCCATACGAGCAGTACTTC.

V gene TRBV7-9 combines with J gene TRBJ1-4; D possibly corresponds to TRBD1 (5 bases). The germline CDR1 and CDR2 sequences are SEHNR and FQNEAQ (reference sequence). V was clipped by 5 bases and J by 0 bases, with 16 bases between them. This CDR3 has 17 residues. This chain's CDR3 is CASSHQGSPATNEKLFF. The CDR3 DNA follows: TGTGCCAGCAGCCATCAGGGATCCCCCGCAACTAATGAAAAACTGTTTTTT.

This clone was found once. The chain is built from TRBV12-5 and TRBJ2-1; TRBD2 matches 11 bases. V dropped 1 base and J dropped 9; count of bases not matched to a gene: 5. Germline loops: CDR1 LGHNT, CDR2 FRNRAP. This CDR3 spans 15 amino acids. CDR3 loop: CASGLDLAGGGEQFF. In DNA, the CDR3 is TGTGCTAGTGGTTTGGATCTAGCGGGAGGCGGTGAGCAGTTCTTC.

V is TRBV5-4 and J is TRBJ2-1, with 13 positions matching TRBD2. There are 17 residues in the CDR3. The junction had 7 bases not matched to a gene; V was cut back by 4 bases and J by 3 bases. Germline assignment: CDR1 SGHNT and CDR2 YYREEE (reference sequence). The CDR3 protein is CASSLLAGGRYYNEQFF. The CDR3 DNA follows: TGTGCCAGCAGCCTACTAGCGGGGGGGCGTTACTACAATGAGCAGTTCTTC.

The CDR3 bases are TGTGCCAGCAGCTTAGTCCGGACGCAGCAAGAGACCCAGTACTTC. This encodes CASSLVRTQQETQYF. The rearrangement joins TRBV7-6 to TRBJ2-5; no clear D gene. In germline, CDR1 is SGHVS, CDR2 FNYEAQ. Trimming pared 1 base from V and 2 bases from J, leaving 11 bases between. CDR3 length: 15 residues.

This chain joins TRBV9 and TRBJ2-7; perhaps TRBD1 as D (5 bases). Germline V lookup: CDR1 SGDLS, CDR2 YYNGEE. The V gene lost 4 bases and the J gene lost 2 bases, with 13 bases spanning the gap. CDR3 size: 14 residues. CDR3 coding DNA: TGTGCCAGCAGCCCCGACGACAGACCCTACGAGCAGTACTTC. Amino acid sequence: CASSPDDRPYEQYF. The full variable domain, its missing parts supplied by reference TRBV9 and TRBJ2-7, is DSGVTQTPKHLITATGQRVTLRCSPRSGDLSVYWYQQSLDQGLQFLIQYYNGEERAKGNILERFSAQQFPDLHSELNLSSLELGDSALYFCASSPDDRPYEQYFGPGTRLTVT.

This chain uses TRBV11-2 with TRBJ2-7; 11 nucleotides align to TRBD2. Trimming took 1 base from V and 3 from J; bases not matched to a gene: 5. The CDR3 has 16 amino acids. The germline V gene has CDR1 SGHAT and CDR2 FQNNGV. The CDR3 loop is CASSLGEGLADYEQYF. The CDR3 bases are TGTGCCAGCAGCTTAGGGGAGGGACTAGCGGACTACGAGCAGTACTTC.

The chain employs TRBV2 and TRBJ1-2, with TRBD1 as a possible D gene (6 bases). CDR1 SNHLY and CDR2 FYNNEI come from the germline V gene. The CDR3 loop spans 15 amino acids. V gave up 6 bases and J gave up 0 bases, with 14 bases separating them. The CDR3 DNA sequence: TGTGCCAGCAGCGGGGGCAGGGGACCTAACTATGGCTACACCTTC. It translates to CASSGGRGPNYGYTF. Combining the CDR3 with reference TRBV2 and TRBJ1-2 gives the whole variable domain EPEVTQTPSHQVTQMGQEVILRCVPISNHLYFYWYRQILGQKVEFLVSFYNNEISEKSEIFDDQFSVERPDGSNFTLKIRSTKLEDSAMYFCASSGGRGPNYGYTFGSGTRLTVV.

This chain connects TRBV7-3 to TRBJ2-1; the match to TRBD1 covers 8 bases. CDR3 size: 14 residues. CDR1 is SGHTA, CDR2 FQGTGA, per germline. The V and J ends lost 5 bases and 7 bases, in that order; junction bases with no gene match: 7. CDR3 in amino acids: CASSPGTGGNEQFF. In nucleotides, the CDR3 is TGTGCCAGCAGCCCCGGGACAGGAGGGAATGAGCAGTTCTTC.

The chain's CDR3 is CSVEKGGPTFYEQYF. The CDR3 DNA reads TGCAGCGTTGAAAAGGGGGGCCCGACCTTCTACGAGCAGTACTTC. The chain links TRBV29-1 to TRBJ2-7; TRBD1 or TRBD2 may be the D gene (6 bases each). CDR1 and CDR2 (germline): SQVTM, ANQGSEA. The CDR3 is 15 amino acids. V was clipped by 2 bases and J by 3 bases, with 17 bases between them.

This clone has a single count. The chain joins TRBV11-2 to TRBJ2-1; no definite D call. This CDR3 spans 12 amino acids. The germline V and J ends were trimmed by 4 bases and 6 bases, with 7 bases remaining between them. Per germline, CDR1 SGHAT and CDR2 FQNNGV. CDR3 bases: TGTGCCAGCAGCTCCCCCGGCAATGAGCAGTTCTTC. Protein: CASSSPGNEQFF.

The CDR3 region has the DNA TGTGCCAGCAGACTAGCCGGCAACTACGAGCAGTACTTC. Translation gives CASRLAGNYEQYF. This chain connects TRBV6-5 to TRBJ2-7; D possibly corresponds to TRBD2 (6 bases). V shed 6 bases and J shed 3 bases, with 12 bases lying between them. Germline loops: CDR1 MNHEY, CDR2 SVGAGI. The CDR3 spans 13 residues.

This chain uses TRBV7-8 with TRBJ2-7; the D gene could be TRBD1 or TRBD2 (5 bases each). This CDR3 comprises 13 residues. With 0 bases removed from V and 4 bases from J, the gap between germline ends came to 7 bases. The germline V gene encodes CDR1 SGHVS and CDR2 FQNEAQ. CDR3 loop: CASSLAGEYEQYF. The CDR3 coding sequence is TGTGCCAGCAGCTTAGCGGGGGAATACGAGCAGTACTTC.

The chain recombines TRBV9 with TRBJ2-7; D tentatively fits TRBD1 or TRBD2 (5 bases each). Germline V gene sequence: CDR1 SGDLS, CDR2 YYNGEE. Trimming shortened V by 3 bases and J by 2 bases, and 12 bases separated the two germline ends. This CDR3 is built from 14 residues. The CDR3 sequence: CASSAGGPAYEQYF. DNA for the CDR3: TGTGCCAGCAGCGCTGGGGGACCCGCCTACGAGCAGTACTTC.

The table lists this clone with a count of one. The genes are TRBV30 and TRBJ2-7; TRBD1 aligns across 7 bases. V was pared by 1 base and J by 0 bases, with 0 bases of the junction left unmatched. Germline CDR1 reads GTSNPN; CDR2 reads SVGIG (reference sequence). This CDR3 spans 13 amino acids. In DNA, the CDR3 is TGTGCCTGGAGTGGGGACAGCTCCTACGAGCAGTACTTC. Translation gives CAWSGDSSYEQYF.

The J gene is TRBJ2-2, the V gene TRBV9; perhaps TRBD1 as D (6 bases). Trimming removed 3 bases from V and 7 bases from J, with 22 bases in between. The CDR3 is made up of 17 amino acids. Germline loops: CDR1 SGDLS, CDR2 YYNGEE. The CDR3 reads CASSEEGTMRVGGELFF. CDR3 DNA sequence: TGTGCCAGCAGCGAGGAAGGGACAATGAGAGTGGGCGGGGAGCTGTTTTTT.

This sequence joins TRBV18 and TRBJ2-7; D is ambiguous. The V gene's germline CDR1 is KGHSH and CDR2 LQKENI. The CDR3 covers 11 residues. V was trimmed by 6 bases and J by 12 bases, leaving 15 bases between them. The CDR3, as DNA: TGTGCCAGCTCCCAGGACGGAGAGTCGTACTTC. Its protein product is CASSQDGESYF. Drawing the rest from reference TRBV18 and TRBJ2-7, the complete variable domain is NAGVMQNPRHLVRRRGQEARLRCSPMKGHSHVYWYRQLPEEGLKFMVYLQKENIIDESGMPKERFSAEFPKEGPSILRIQQVVRGDSAAYFCASSQDGESYFGPGTRLTVT.

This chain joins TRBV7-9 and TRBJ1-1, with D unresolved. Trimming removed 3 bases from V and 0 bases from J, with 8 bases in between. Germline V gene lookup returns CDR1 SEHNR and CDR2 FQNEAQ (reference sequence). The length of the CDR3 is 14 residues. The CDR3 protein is CASSLEDMNTEAFF. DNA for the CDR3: TGTGCCAGCAGCTTGGAGGATATGAACACTGAAGCTTTCTTT.